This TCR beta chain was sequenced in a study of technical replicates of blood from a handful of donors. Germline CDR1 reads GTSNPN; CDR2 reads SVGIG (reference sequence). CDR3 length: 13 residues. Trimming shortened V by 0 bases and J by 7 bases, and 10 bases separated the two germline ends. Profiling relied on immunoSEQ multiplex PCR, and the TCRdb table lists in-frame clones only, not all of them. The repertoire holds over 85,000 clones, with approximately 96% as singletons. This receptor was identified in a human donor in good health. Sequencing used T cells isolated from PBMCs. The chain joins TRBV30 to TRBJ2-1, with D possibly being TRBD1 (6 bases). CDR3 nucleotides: TGTGCCTGGAGTGTTGGGGGCTGGAATGAGCAGTTCTTC. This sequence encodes CAWSVGGWNEQFF.